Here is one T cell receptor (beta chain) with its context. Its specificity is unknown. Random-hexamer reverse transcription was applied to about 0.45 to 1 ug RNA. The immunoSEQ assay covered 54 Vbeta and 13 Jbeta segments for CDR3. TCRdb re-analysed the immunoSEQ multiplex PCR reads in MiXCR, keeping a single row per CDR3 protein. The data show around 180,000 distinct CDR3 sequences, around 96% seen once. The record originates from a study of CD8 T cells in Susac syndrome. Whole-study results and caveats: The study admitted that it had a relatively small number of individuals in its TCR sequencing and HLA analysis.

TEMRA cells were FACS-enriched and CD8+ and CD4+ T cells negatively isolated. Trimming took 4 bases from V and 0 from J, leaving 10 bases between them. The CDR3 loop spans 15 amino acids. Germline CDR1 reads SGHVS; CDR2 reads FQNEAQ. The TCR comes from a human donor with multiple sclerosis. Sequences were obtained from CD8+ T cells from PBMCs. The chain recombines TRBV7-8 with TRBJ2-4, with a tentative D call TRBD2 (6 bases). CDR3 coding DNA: TGTGCCAGCAGCTCGGCGGGGCTAGCCAAAAACATTCAGTACTTC. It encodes CASSSAGLAKNIQYF.